The rows below give T cell receptor beta chains drawn from one sample of a study of OX40 agonist ivuxolimab in advanced cancers. Generated by immunoSEQ multiplex PCR, the TCRdb table keeps only in-frame clones and is missing some. The sample comprises roughly 90,000 clones, roughly 88% of which are singletons, and less than 0.75% rests with the top ten. The sample consisted of CD4+ or CD8+ T cells sorted from blood, taken in a trial of the OX40 agonist ivuxolimab. All receptors derive from an adult with an advanced solid tumor such as melanoma, head and neck, liver or kidney cancer. Both conserved end residues are part of each CDR3. D genes are given only for firm matches. Size is omitted from some rows. Given values are once, few, many or a class for expanded clones.

len: 12
abundance: NA
d_gene: NA
v_gene: TRBV5-1
j_gene: TRBJ2-5
CDR3aa: CASSQDRETQYF
CDR3nt: TGCGCCAGCAGCCAAGACAGAGAGACCCAGTACTTC

len: 15
abundance: few
d_gene: NA
v_gene: TRBV6-1
j_gene: TRBJ2-1
CDR3aa: CASSEKEYTPYEQFF
CDR3nt: TGTGCCAGCAGTGAAAAGGAGTACACCCCATATGAGCAGTTCTTC

len: 15
abundance: NA
d_gene: TRBD2
v_gene: TRBV9
j_gene: TRBJ2-3
CDR3aa: CASSVMLAGADTQYF
CDR3nt: TGTGCCAGCAGCGTTATGCTAGCGGGGGCAGATACGCAGTATTTT

len: 14
abundance: NA
d_gene: TRBD2
v_gene: TRBV11-3
j_gene: TRBJ2-3
CDR3aa: CASSLGLASDTQYF
CDR3nt: TGTGCCAGCAGCTTGGGACTAGCATCAGATACGCAGTATTTT

len: 12
abundance: NA
d_gene: NA
v_gene: TRBV5-1
j_gene: TRBJ2-3
CDR3aa: CASNDATDTQYF
CDR3nt: TGCGCCAGCAATGATGCCACAGATACGCAGTATTTT

len: 15
abundance: NA
d_gene: TRBD1
v_gene: TRBV19
j_gene: TRBJ1-4
CDR3aa: CASSTPGQDYEKLFF
CDR3nt: TGTGCCAGTAGTACTCCGGGACAGGATTATGAAAAACTGTTTTTT

len: 16
abundance: NA
d_gene: TRBD2
v_gene: TRBV30
j_gene: TRBJ2-3
CDR3aa: CAWSDRGQRGKDTQYF
CDR3nt: TGTGCCTGGAGTGACCGCGGCCAGCGGGGAAAGGATACGCAGTATTTT

len: 14
abundance: NA
d_gene: TRBD1
v_gene: TRBV6-5
j_gene: TRBJ1-3
CDR3aa: CASSHRGPGNTIYF
CDR3nt: TGTGCCAGCAGTCACAGGGGCCCTGGAAACACCATATATTTT

len: 16
abundance: NA
d_gene: TRBD1
v_gene: TRBV7-2
j_gene: TRBJ2-1
CDR3aa: CASSLNWDRTYNEQFF
CDR3nt: TGTGCCAGCAGCTTAAATTGGGACAGAACCTACAATGAGCAGTTCTTC

len: 13
abundance: NA
d_gene: NA
v_gene: TRBV7-2
j_gene: TRBJ2-1
CDR3aa: CASSLVSRNEQFF
CDR3nt: TGTGCCAGCAGCTTAGTCTCGAGGAATGAGCAGTTCTTC

len: 11
abundance: NA
d_gene: NA
v_gene: TRBV20-1
j_gene: TRBJ1-2
CDR3aa: CSVPLGYGYTF
CDR3nt: TGCAGTGTACCTCTTGGCTATGGCTACACCTTC

len: 17
abundance: NA
d_gene: NA
v_gene: TRBV7-9
j_gene: TRBJ1-2
CDR3aa: CASSLALADYSNYGYTF
CDR3nt: TGTGCCAGCAGCTTAGCCCTAGCAGACTACTCCAACTATGGCTACACCTTC

len: 17
abundance: NA
d_gene: NA
v_gene: TRBV6-1
j_gene: TRBJ1-3
CDR3aa: CASSDQAAEDSGNTIYF
CDR3nt: TGTGCCAGCAGTGATCAGGCAGCCGAAGACTCTGGAAACACCATATATTTT

len: 15
abundance: NA
d_gene: NA
v_gene: TRBV10-3
j_gene: TRBJ2-7
CDR3aa: CAISETGTTSYEQYF
CDR3nt: TGTGCCATCAGTGAGACCGGGACAACTTCCTACGAGCAGTACTTC

len: 14
abundance: NA
d_gene: TRBD1
v_gene: TRBV2
j_gene: TRBJ2-4
CDR3aa: CASKDRVAKNIQYF
CDR3nt: TGTGCCAGCAAGGACAGGGTAGCCAAAAACATTCAGTACTTC

len: 12
abundance: NA
d_gene: NA
v_gene: TRBV29-1
j_gene: TRBJ1-4
CDR3aa: CSVAQGSEKLFF
CDR3nt: TGCAGCGTTGCCCAGGGAAGTGAAAAACTGTTTTTT

len: 14
abundance: NA
d_gene: NA
v_gene: TRBV7-2
j_gene: TRBJ2-7
CDR3aa: CASSPQSLGYEQYF
CDR3nt: TGTGCCAGCAGCCCGCAGTCCTTGGGGTACGAGCAGTACTTC

len: 13
abundance: once
d_gene: NA
v_gene: TRBV25-1
j_gene: TRBJ1-2
CDR3aa: CASRLDGSYGYTF
CDR3nt: TGTGCCAGCCGCCTGGACGGATCCTATGGCTACACCTTC

len: 15
abundance: NA
d_gene: TRBD2
v_gene: TRBV27
j_gene: TRBJ2-7
CDR3aa: CASSHNSGSFNEQYF
CDR3nt: TGTGCCAGCAGTCACAATAGCGGGAGTTTCAACGAGCAGTACTTC

len: 14
abundance: NA
d_gene: NA
v_gene: TRBV7-8
j_gene: TRBJ1-1
CDR3aa: CASSLARQGTEAFF
CDR3nt: TGTGCCAGCAGCTTAGCCCGGCAGGGGACTGAAGCTTTCTTT

len: 15
abundance: NA
d_gene: TRBD1
v_gene: TRBV5-4
j_gene: TRBJ1-5
CDR3aa: CASSEQGAGDQPQHF
CDR3nt: TGTGCCAGCAGCGAACAGGGGGCTGGCGATCAGCCCCAGCATTTT

len: 13
abundance: NA
d_gene: NA
v_gene: TRBV6-5
j_gene: TRBJ1-5
CDR3aa: CASSPRGNQPQHF
CDR3nt: TGTGCCAGCAGCCCTCGGGGGAATCAGCCCCAGCATTTT

len: 14
abundance: NA
d_gene: NA
v_gene: TRBV28
j_gene: TRBJ1-1
CDR3aa: CASRIPGGDTEAFF
CDR3nt: TGTGCCAGCAGGATCCCTGGAGGGGACACTGAAGCTTTCTTT

len: 13
abundance: NA
d_gene: NA
v_gene: TRBV19
j_gene: TRBJ1-2
CDR3aa: CASSIVEQNGYTF
CDR3nt: TGTGCCAGTAGTATAGTGGAACAGAATGGCTACACCTTC

len: 14
abundance: NA
d_gene: NA
v_gene: TRBV7-9
j_gene: TRBJ1-3
CDR3aa: CASISSGARNTIYF
CDR3nt: TGTGCCAGCATAAGCTCGGGGGCAAGAAACACCATATATTTT

len: 15
abundance: once
d_gene: NA
v_gene: TRBV27
j_gene: TRBJ1-5
CDR3aa: CASSLFSGSEQPQHF
CDR3nt: TGTGCCAGCAGTTTATTTTCAGGGAGTGAGCAGCCCCAGCATTTT

len: 14
abundance: NA
d_gene: NA
v_gene: TRBV10-2
j_gene: TRBJ1-5
CDR3aa: CASRRDSGNQPQHF
CDR3nt: TGCGCCAGCAGGCGCGACTCGGGCAATCAGCCCCAGCATTTT

len: 14
abundance: NA
d_gene: NA
v_gene: TRBV6-1
j_gene: TRBJ2-7
CDR3aa: CASSESGATYEQYF
CDR3nt: TGTGCCAGCAGTGAATCGGGGGCTACCTACGAGCAGTACTTC

len: 14
abundance: NA
d_gene: NA
v_gene: TRBV5-1
j_gene: TRBJ1-2
CDR3aa: CASSNGPTNYGYTF
CDR3nt: TGCGCCAGCAGCAACGGACCGACTAACTATGGCTACACCTTC

len: 16
abundance: NA
d_gene: TRBD1
v_gene: TRBV7-2
j_gene: TRBJ1-2
CDR3aa: CASSPYLQGAKVGYTF
CDR3nt: TGTGCCAGCAGCCCATACCTACAGGGGGCGAAAGTCGGCTACACCTTC

len: 13
abundance: NA
d_gene: NA
v_gene: TRBV19
j_gene: TRBJ1-6
CDR3aa: CASSMDRNSPLHF
CDR3nt: TGTGCCAGTAGTATGGACAGAAATTCACCCCTCCACTTT

len: 13
abundance: NA
d_gene: NA
v_gene: TRBV27
j_gene: TRBJ1-2
CDR3aa: CASRLHGSYGYTF
CDR3nt: TGTGCCAGCAGACTCCACGGCAGCTATGGCTACACCTTC

len: 16
abundance: NA
d_gene: TRBD2
v_gene: TRBV28
j_gene: TRBJ2-1
CDR3aa: CASSPPLGGRDNEQFF
CDR3nt: TGTGCCAGCAGTCCACCCCTTGGCGGGAGAGACAATGAGCAGTTCTTC

len: 11
abundance: NA
d_gene: NA
v_gene: TRBV30
j_gene: TRBJ2-1
CDR3aa: CAWRSGNEQFF
CDR3nt: TGTGCCTGGCGGTCGGGGAATGAGCAGTTCTTC

len: 15
abundance: NA
d_gene: TRBD1
v_gene: TRBV10-3
j_gene: TRBJ2-2
CDR3aa: CAISELQGATGELFF
CDR3nt: TGTGCCATCAGTGAATTACAGGGGGCGACCGGGGAGCTGTTTTTT

len: 14
abundance: NA
d_gene: NA
v_gene: TRBV27
j_gene: TRBJ2-7
CDR3aa: CASSSRQASYEQYF
CDR3nt: TGTGCCAGCAGTTCCCGACAGGCCTCCTACGAGCAGTACTTC

len: 16
abundance: NA
d_gene: NA
v_gene: TRBV4-1
j_gene: TRBJ2-1
CDR3aa: CASSQDPGVSNNEQFF
CDR3nt: TGCGCCAGCAGCCAAGATCCCGGAGTTTCGAACAATGAGCAGTTCTTC

len: 12
abundance: NA
d_gene: NA
v_gene: TRBV30
j_gene: TRBJ2-1
CDR3aa: CAWTPDYNEQFF
CDR3nt: TGTGCCTGGACCCCAGACTACAATGAGCAGTTCTTC

len: 16
abundance: NA
d_gene: NA
v_gene: TRBV6-1
j_gene: TRBJ1-5
CDR3aa: CASSDNDGPLHQPQHF
CDR3nt: TGTGCCAGCAGTGACAATGACGGACCCCTGCATCAGCCCCAGCATTTT

len: 15
abundance: NA
d_gene: NA
v_gene: TRBV9
j_gene: TRBJ2-3
CDR3aa: CASRATGTPTDTQYF
CDR3nt: TGTGCCAGCAGAGCAACCGGGACACCCACAGATACGCAGTATTTT

len: 15
abundance: NA
d_gene: NA
v_gene: TRBV5-1
j_gene: TRBJ2-1
CDR3aa: CASSLGGASLNEQFF
CDR3nt: TGCGCCAGCAGCTTGGGAGGAGCCTCACTCAATGAGCAGTTCTTC

len: 13
abundance: NA
d_gene: NA
v_gene: TRBV6-1
j_gene: TRBJ2-7
CDR3aa: CASSALLAGEQYF
CDR3nt: TGTGCCAGCAGTGCCTTACTAGCTGGCGAGCAGTACTTC

len: 14
abundance: NA
d_gene: TRBD1
v_gene: TRBV7-6
j_gene: TRBJ2-7
CDR3aa: CASSSRQGTYEQYF
CDR3nt: TGTGCCAGCAGCTCACGACAGGGCACCTACGAGCAGTACTTC

len: 13
abundance: few
d_gene: TRBD1
v_gene: TRBV30
j_gene: TRBJ1-4
CDR3aa: CAWRMDRAEKLFF
CDR3nt: TGTGCCTGGAGAATGGACAGGGCTGAAAAACTGTTTTTT

len: 16
abundance: NA
d_gene: TRBD2
v_gene: TRBV7-2
j_gene: TRBJ2-6
CDR3aa: CASSSGLAAGANVLTF
CDR3nt: TGTGCCAGCAGCTCTGGACTAGCAGCGGGGGCCAACGTCCTGACTTTC

len: 14
abundance: NA
d_gene: NA
v_gene: TRBV19
j_gene: TRBJ2-3
CDR3aa: CASSTGRTKDTQYF
CDR3nt: TGTGCCAGTAGCACAGGGAGGACAAAAGATACGCAGTATTTT

len: 17
abundance: NA
d_gene: NA
v_gene: TRBV18
j_gene: TRBJ1-4
CDR3aa: CASSPPAAGTTNEKLFF
CDR3nt: TGTGCCAGCTCACCACCGGCAGCGGGTACAACTAATGAAAAACTGTTTTTT

len: 15
abundance: NA
d_gene: TRBD1
v_gene: TRBV5-4
j_gene: TRBJ2-2
CDR3aa: CASSSGQGFTGELFF
CDR3nt: TGTGCCAGCAGCTCGGGACAGGGGTTTACCGGGGAGCTGTTTTTT

len: 12
abundance: NA
d_gene: TRBD1
v_gene: TRBV2
j_gene: TRBJ1-2
CDR3aa: CARQGIGYGYTF
CDR3nt: TGTGCCAGACAGGGGATTGGCTATGGCTACACCTTC

len: 17
abundance: NA
d_gene: TRBD2
v_gene: TRBV18
j_gene: TRBJ2-1
CDR3aa: CASSPLGGGGAYNEQFF
CDR3nt: TGTGCCAGCTCACCACTAGGCGGGGGGGGCGCCTACAATGAGCAGTTCTTC